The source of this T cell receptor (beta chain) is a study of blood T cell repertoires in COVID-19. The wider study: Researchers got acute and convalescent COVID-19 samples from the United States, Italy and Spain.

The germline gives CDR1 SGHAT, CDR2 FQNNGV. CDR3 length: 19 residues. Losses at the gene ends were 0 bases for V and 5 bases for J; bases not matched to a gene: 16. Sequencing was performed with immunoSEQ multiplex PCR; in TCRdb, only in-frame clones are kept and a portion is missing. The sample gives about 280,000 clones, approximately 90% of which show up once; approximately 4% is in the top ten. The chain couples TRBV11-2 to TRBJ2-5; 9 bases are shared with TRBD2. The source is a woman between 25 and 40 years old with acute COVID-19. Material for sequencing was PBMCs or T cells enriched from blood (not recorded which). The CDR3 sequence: CASSLDGIWGGRAAETQYF. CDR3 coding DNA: TGTGCCAGCAGCTTAGATGGAATTTGGGGCGGGAGGGCCGCTGAGACCCAGTACTTC.